One sample yielded the 14 T cell receptor beta chains listed below, sequenced in a study of blood T cell repertoires in COVID-19. Clones were read by immunoSEQ multiplex PCR, and TCRdb kept only the in-frame ones, dropping some. Found here are approximately 170,000 clones, roughly 80% of them singletons; the top ten hold 9.5% to 15%. The sample was peripheral blood. Receptors were obtained from a woman aged 45-65 years with acute or convalescent COVID-19.

This clone has a single count. Other DNA sequences from this sample encode an identical CDR3 as well. The J gene is TRBJ2-7, the V gene TRBV6-5; D gene ambiguous. Trimming left V 8 bases short and J 0 bases short, with 8 bases between. This CDR3 is 12 amino acids long. CDR1 is MNHEY, CDR2 SVGAGI, per germline. The DNA for the CDR3 is TGTGCCAGCCGCTACCGCTCCTACGAGCAGTACTTC. Amino acid sequence: CASRYRSYEQYF.

V is TRBV21-1 and J is TRBJ1-5; the table's D call of TRBD1 was not tested on the DNA. TRBV21-1 counts as a pseudogene. CDR3 length: 19 residues. Here the CDR3 DNA reads TGTGCCAGCATCTTCCCGCGGCACGAAGGGACAGCTAGCAATCAGCCCCAGCATTTT. It encodes CASIFPRHEGTASNQPQHF.

V and J are TRBV10-2 and TRBJ2-7, with TRBD1 matching 7 bases. Trimming removed 6 bases from V and 4 bases from J; junction bases left unmatched: 9. CDR1 WSHSY and CDR2 SAAADI come from the germline V gene. The CDR3 extends over 14 amino acids. The CDR3 is CASRESLQGYEQYF. CDR3 bases: TGCGCCAGCAGGGAATCACTACAGGGGTACGAGCAGTACTTC.

This clone was detected once. V gene TRBV5-8 combines with J gene TRBJ1-6, with D possibly TRBD1 on 5 matching bases. V was trimmed by 4 bases and J by 9 bases, leaving 23 bases between them. The length of the CDR3 is 17 residues. Per germline, CDR1 SGHTS and CDR2 YDEGEE. In DNA, the CDR3 is TGTGCCAGCAGCCCCGCAGGGTCTCGAAGGGGTATTTCACCCCTCCACTTT. This encodes CASSPAGSRRGISPLHF.

The chain joins TRBV30 to TRBJ2-3; TRBD2 aligns across 11 bases. V dropped 3 bases and J dropped 4; count of bases not matched to a gene: 9. The CDR3 covers 16 residues. Germline CDR1 and CDR2: GTSNPN and SVGIG (reference sequence). The CDR3 sequence is CAWSLGLAAASDTQYF. CDR3 nucleotide sequence: TGTGCCTGGAGCTTGGGACTAGCGGCCGCCTCAGATACGCAGTATTTT.

The V and J genes are TRBV5-1 and TRBJ1-3, with D perhaps TRBD1 (5 bases). V gave up 0 bases and J gave up 4 bases, with 5 bases separating them. The CDR3 has 13 residues. Germline CDR1 is SGHRS and CDR2 is YFSETQ. CDR3 nucleotide sequence: TGCGCCAGCAGCTTGGGACAGGGAAACACCATATATTTT. This gives the protein CASSLGQGNTIYF.

The sample holds one count of this clone. For the CDR3, the DNA is TGTGCCAGTAGCCCTGGTGACAGGGCAGGCACAGATACGCAGTATTTT. This encodes CASSPGDRAGTDTQYF. The V gene is TRBV19, the J gene TRBJ2-3; 7 bases align to TRBD1. Germline V CDR1 and CDR2: LNHDA, SQIVND (reference sequence). The CDR3 contains 16 residues. The ends lost 6 bases at V and 1 base at J; junction bases unmatched: 10. Supplemented by reference TRBV19 and TRBJ2-3, the full variable domain reads DGGITQSPKYLFRKEGQNVTLSCEQNLNHDAMYWYRQDPGQGLRLIYYSQIVNDFQKGDIAEGYSVSREKKESFPLTVTSAQKNPTAFYLCASSPGDRAGTDTQYFGPGTRLTVL.

The gene calls are TRBV6-5 and TRBJ2-1; TRBD2 matches at 11 bases. CDR1 is MNHEY and CDR2 is SVGAGI in the germline V gene. V shed 10 bases and J 2 bases; nucleotides not matched to a gene: 7. The CDR3 spans 15 residues. The CDR3 spells CATLLAGGPYNEQFF. The CDR3 DNA is TGTGCCACCCTGCTAGCGGGGGGCCCCTACAATGAGCAGTTCTTC.

The chain joins TRBV7-8 to TRBJ2-1; weak D call: TRBD1 (6 bases). Germline V gene lookup returns CDR1 SGHVS and CDR2 FQNEAQ. This CDR3 has 18 amino acids. V lost 2 bases and J 4 bases, leaving 21 bases between the germline ends. The CDR3 reads CASSLFSQTGSAYNEQFF. DNA of the CDR3: TGTGCCAGCAGCTTATTTTCCCAAACAGGGTCCGCTTACAATGAGCAGTTCTTC.

The chain couples TRBV19 to TRBJ2-7; weak D call: TRBD1 (5 bases). Germline CDR1 is LNHDA and CDR2 is SQIVND (reference sequence). V dropped 5 bases and J dropped 2 bases, with 16 bases sitting between them. The CDR3 has 15 residues. CDR3 region: CASSLKGGAPYEQYF. The CDR3 DNA follows: TGTGCCAGTAGTCTCAAGGGTGGGGCCCCCTACGAGCAGTACTTC.

The rearrangement joins TRBV6-5 to TRBJ1-1; TRBD1 aligns across 7 bases. There are 14 residues in the CDR3. V lost 8 bases, J lost 7 bases, and 13 bases stayed unmatched. Germline assignment: CDR1 MNHEY and CDR2 SVGAGI. CDR3 sequence (DNA): TGTGCCAGCCTCAGGAAAGGGACAGTCTATGAAGCTTTCTTT. It codes for CASLRKGTVYEAFF.

This chain connects TRBV11-2 to TRBJ2-3; TRBD1 is a possible D gene (5 bases). The length of the CDR3 is 15 residues. Trimming took off 5 bases at V and 2 bases at J, with 14 bases between the two ends. From germline, CDR1 is SGHAT and CDR2 FQNNGV. The CDR3 DNA reads as TGTGCCAGCAGCCTCACAGGTGTCCTCACAGATACGCAGTATTTT. It is translated as CASSLTGVLTDTQYF. The whole variable domain, filled in from reference TRBV11-2 and TRBJ2-3, reads EAGVAQSPRYKIIEKRQSVAFWCNPISGHATLYWYQQILGQGPKLLIQFQNNGVVDDSQLPKDRFSAERLKGVDSTLKIQPAKLEDSAVYLCASSLTGVLTDTQYFGPGTRLTVL.

The chain is built from TRBV18 and TRBJ2-1; possible D gene TRBD2, 6 bases. The CDR3 is 17 residues long. The V end lost 2 bases, the J end lost 4 bases, and 18 bases lay between the germline ends. Germline V gene data show CDR1 as KGHSH and CDR2 as LQKENI. CDR3 DNA: TGTGCCAGCTCACCAACTAACGGGACTGGGAGATACAATGAGCAGTTCTTC. Translated: CASSPTNGTGRYNEQFF.

The chain is built from TRBV30 and TRBJ1-1, with TRBD1 matching over 7 bases. The V gene's germline CDR1 is GTSNPN and CDR2 SVGIG (reference sequence). V was pared by 2 bases and J by 10 bases, with 7 bases of the junction left unmatched. The length of the CDR3 is 12 residues. This CDR3 reads CAWSLRGRVAFF. Here the CDR3 DNA reads TGTGCCTGGAGTTTGAGGGGGCGCGTAGCTTTCTTT.